A single T cell receptor beta chain is shown here with its context. Libraries were prepared by immunoSEQ multiplex PCR; TCRdb keeps only in-frame clonotypes and omits some of them. The table includes roughly 15,000 clones, roughly three quarters detected once. The data derive from a study of T cells after somatic rescue of genetic block. Germline assignment: CDR1 SGHAT and CDR2 FQNNGV. V lost 1 base and J lost 4, with 7 bases in between. This CDR3 is 13 amino acids long. The chain combines TRBV11-2 with TRBJ2-5; D possibly corresponds to TRBD1 (5 bases). Material: peripheral blood mononuclear cells (PBMCs). The sequence was obtained from a boy under 18. The CDR3 protein is CASSLAGLETQYF. In DNA, the CDR3 is TGTGCCAGCAGCTTAGCAGGGCTAGAGACCCAGTACTTC. The entire variable domain, with the rest obtained from reference TRBV11-2 and TRBJ2-5, is as follows: EAGVAQSPRYKIIEKRQSVAFWCNPISGHATLYWYQQILGQGPKLLIQFQNNGVVDDSQLPKDRFSAERLKGVDSTLKIQPAKLEDSAVYLCASSLAGLETQYFGPGTRLLVL.